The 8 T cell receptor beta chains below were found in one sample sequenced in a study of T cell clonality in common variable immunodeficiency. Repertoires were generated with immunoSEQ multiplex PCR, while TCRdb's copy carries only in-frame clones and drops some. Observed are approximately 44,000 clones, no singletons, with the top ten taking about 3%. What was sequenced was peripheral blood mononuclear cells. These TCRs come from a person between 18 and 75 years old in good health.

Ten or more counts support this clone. This chain's CDR3 is CASQLGGAGANVLTF. CDR3 DNA, as far as it was read: TGTGCCAGTCAGCTAGGAGGGGCTGGGGCCAACGTC. V and J are TRBV19 and TRBJ2-6; possible D gene TRBD2, 6 bases. The read gets to within 3 residues of the CDR3 end, and the germline J gene fills in the rest. The V gene lost 8 bases and the J gene lost 2 bases, with 13 bases spanning the gap. This CDR3 contains 15 residues. Germline loops: CDR1 LNHDA, CDR2 SQIVND (reference sequence).

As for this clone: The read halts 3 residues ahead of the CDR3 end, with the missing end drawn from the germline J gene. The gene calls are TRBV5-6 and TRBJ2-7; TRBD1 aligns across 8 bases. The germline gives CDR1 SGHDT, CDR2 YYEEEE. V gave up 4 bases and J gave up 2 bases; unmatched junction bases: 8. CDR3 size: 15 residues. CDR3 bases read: TGTGCCAGCAGCCGTGGGTCAGGGGGCCCCTACGAG. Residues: CASSRGSGGPYE. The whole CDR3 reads CASSRGSGGPYEQYF.

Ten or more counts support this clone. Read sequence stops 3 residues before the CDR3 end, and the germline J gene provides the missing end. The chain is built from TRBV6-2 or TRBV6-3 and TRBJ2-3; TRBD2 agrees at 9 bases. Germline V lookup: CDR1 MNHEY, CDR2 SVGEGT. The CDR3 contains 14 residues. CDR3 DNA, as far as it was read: TGTGCCAGCAGTTACCGGACTAGCGAGGAGACG. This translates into CASSYRTSEET. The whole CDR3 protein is CASSYRTSEETQYF.

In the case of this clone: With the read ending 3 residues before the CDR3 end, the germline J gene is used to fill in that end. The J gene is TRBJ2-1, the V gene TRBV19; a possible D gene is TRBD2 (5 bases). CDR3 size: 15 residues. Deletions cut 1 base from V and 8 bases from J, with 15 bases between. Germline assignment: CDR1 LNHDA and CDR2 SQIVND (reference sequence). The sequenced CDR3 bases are TGTGCCAGTAGTATAGGTACTAGTGGGATCGATGAG. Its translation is CASSIGTSGIDE. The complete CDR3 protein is CASSIGTSGIDEQFF. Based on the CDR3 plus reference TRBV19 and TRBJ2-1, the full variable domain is DGGITQSPKYLFRKEGQNVTLSCEQNLNHDAMYWYRQDPGQGLRLIYYSQIVNDFQKGDIAEGYSVSREKKESFPLTVTSAQKNPTAFYLCASSIGTSGIDEQFFGPGTRLTVL.

Partial CDR3 DNA: TGTGCCAGCAGCTTAGCCCTAGGGGCCTCGAACACTGAA. It codes for CASSLALGASNTE. The entire CDR3 protein reads CASSLALGASNTEAFF. The chain carries TRBV7-2 and TRBJ1-1, with TRBD1 as a possible D gene (5 bases). The read halts 3 residues ahead of the CDR3 end, with the missing end drawn from the germline J gene. This CDR3 contains 16 residues. V was pared by 0 bases and J by 1 base, with 12 bases between. Per the germline V gene, CDR1 is SGHTA and CDR2 is FQGNSA. The whole variable domain, remainder taken from reference TRBV7-2 and TRBJ1-1, is GAGVSQSPSNKVTEKGKDVELRCDPISGHTALYWYRQSLGQGLEFLIYFQGNSAPDKSGLPSDRFSAERTGGSVSTLTIQRTQQEDSAVYLCASSLALGASNTEAFFGQGTRLTVV.

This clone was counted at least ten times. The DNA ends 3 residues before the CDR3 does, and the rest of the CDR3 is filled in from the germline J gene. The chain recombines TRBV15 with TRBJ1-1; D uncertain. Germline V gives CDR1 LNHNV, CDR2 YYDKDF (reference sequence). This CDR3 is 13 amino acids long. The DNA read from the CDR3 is TGTGCCACCAGCAGAGACTGGGCGGGGGAA. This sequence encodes CATSRDWAGE. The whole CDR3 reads CATSRDWAGEAFF.

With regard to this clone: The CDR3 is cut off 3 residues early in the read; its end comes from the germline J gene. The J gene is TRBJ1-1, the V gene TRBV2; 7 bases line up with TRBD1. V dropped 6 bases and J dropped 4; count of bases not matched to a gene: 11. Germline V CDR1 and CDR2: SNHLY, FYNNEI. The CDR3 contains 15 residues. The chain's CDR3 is CASSAVAAGGTEAFF. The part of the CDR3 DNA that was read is TGTGCCAGCAGCGCCGTCGCCGCAGGGGGCACTGAA.

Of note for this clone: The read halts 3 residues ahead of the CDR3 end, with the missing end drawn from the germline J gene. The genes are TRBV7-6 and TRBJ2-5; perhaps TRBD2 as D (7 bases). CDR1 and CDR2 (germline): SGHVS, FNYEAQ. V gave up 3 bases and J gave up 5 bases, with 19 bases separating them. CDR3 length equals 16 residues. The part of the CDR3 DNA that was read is TGTGCCAGCAGCTTTTTGGGAGGGACAAAGAAGGAGACC. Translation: CASSFLGGTKKET. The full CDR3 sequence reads CASSFLGGTKKETQYF.